One sample yielded the 14 T cell receptor beta chains listed below, sequenced in a study of shared clonotypes between healthy human individuals. The table came from immunoSEQ multiplex PCR; TCRdb's copy has only in-frame clones and leaves some out. Of approximately 2,000,000 clones listed, around 95% were seen once; the top ten hold approximately 1.6%. Naive-designated CD8 cells lacked CD45RO, were positively enriched for CCR7, and omitted terminally differentiated effector memory CD45RA+ cells. The sample consisted of naive CD8+ T cells from PBMCs. The receptor source for this set is a man in his late teens or twenties in good health. Some clones in this sample may be carry-over from other donors' samples.

This chain links TRBV13 with TRBJ2-1; D is perhaps TRBD2 (6 bases). V lost 1 base to trimming and J lost 8 bases, with 12 bases between them. Germline V CDR1 and CDR2: PRHDT, FYEKMQ (reference sequence). The CDR3 totals 14 residues. The CDR3 sequence: CASSLVFGGDEQFF. The CDR3 coding sequence is TGTGCCAGCAGCTTAGTATTTGGCGGGGATGAGCAGTTCTTC.

In its sample, this clone was seen once. The rearrangement joins TRBV18 to TRBJ2-7, with D possibly TRBD1 on 5 matching bases. The germline CDR1 and CDR2 sequences are KGHSH and LQKENI. V dropped 1 base and J dropped 4 bases, with 17 bases sitting between them. CDR3 length equals 16 residues. The CDR3 protein is CASSPLDKSAAYEQYF. The CDR3 nucleotides read TGTGCCAGCTCACCACTGGACAAGTCGGCCGCGTACGAGCAGTACTTC.

CDR3 bases: TGTGCCAGCAGCTGGCTCAGAGCCTCGCCCACAGATACGCAGTATTTT. This codes for CASSWLRASPTDTQYF. V usage is TRBV7-2 and J usage is TRBJ2-3; D is ambiguous. Germline loops: CDR1 SGHTA, CDR2 FQGNSA. CDR3 size: 16 residues. V lost 4 bases and J lost 2, with 16 bases in between.

This rearrangement joins TRBV4-1 to TRBJ2-1; the D gene is possibly TRBD2 (7 bases). Germline assignment: CDR1 MGHRA and CDR2 YSYEKL. Between the trimmed V and J ends, which lost 2 bases and 6 bases, there was a span of 14 bases. This CDR3 has 15 residues. CDR3 DNA sequence: TGCGCCAGCAGCCAAATAGGGGGGGCGGGCAATGAGCAGTTCTTC. Its translation: CASSQIGGAGNEQFF.

CDR3 loop: CASSFWGNTGELFF. As DNA, the CDR3 is TGTGCCAGCAGTTTTTGGGGGAACACCGGGGAGCTGTTTTTT. This rearrangement joins TRBV27 to TRBJ2-2; D not resolved. V dropped 3 bases and J dropped 1 base, with 6 bases sitting between them. This CDR3 is 14 amino acids long. Germline V gene lookup returns CDR1 MNHEY and CDR2 SMNVEV (reference sequence).

The rearrangement joins TRBV18 to TRBJ1-1, with D possibly matching TRBD1 (5 bases). Deletions cut 3 bases from V and 3 bases from J, with 11 bases between. The germline V gene encodes CDR1 KGHSH and CDR2 LQKENI. The CDR3 is made up of 14 amino acids. The CDR3 DNA is TGTGCCAGCTCACCCGGCCGGGGGGACACTGAAGCTTTCTTT. Its translation is CASSPGRGDTEAFF.

The rearrangement uses TRBV5-1 and TRBJ1-5; D uncertain. V lost 4 bases to trimming and J lost 6 bases, with 17 bases between them. Germline V gene lookup returns CDR1 SGHRS and CDR2 YFSETQ. This CDR3 comprises 15 residues. Written as DNA, the CDR3 is TGCGCCAGCAGCCCCCTCGGGCCCCACTCTCAGCCCCAGCATTTT. It translates to CASSPLGPHSQPQHF.

For this clone: A read error may account for a junction end that differs from germline. CDR3: CASSEPPRERVF. The CDR3 DNA is TGTGCCAGCAGTGAGCCCCCGAGGGAGAGGGTCTTC. J is TRBJ2-1 and V is TRBV6-4; D may be TRBD2 (5 bases). Germline CDR1 and CDR2: MRHNA and SNTAGT. The CDR3 covers 12 residues.

The V and J genes are TRBV9 and TRBJ1-5; TRBD1 might be the D (5 bases). Germline V gives CDR1 SGDLS, CDR2 YYNGEE. V was shortened by 4 bases and J by 1 base, with 15 bases between the two germline ends. CDR3 size: 16 residues. DNA for the CDR3: TGTGCCAGCAGCCCGTCCGGGGGTCTAAGCAATCAGCCCCAGCATTTT. Protein product: CASSPSGGLSNQPQHF.

The genes are TRBV9 and TRBJ1-5; 7 bases agree with TRBD1. The CDR3 has 15 residues. The junction had 7 bases not matched to a gene; V was cut back by 0 bases and J by 7 bases. Germline assignment: CDR1 SGDLS and CDR2 YYNGEE. The CDR3 protein is CASSVDVGGGQPQHF. The CDR3 DNA reads as TGTGCCAGCAGCGTAGATGTAGGGGGCGGGCAGCCCCAGCATTTT.

The V gene is TRBV28, the J gene TRBJ2-7; no clear D. CDR3 length: 15 amino acids. The germline V gene encodes CDR1 MDHEN and CDR2 SYDVKM. With 0 bases removed from V and 6 bases from J, the gap between germline ends came to 15 bases. CDR3: CASSLWDSSSLEQYF. The CDR3, as DNA: TGTGCCAGCAGTTTATGGGATAGCAGCTCGCTCGAGCAGTACTTC.

Remarks on this clone: Other DNA sequences of this sample code for an identical CDR3. The gene calls are TRBV19 and TRBJ2-1; a possible D gene is TRBD2 (5 bases). Trimming removed 5 bases at V and 4 bases at J, with 12 bases between. This CDR3 region has 14 residues. Germline CDR1 LNHDA, CDR2 SQIVND (reference sequence). The CDR3 reads CASSHGLAYNEQFF. The CDR3 DNA reads TGTGCCAGTAGTCACGGGCTAGCATACAATGAGCAGTTCTTC.

This clone was recorded only once. The chain joins TRBV19 to TRBJ2-1; 7 nucleotides match TRBD2. Trimming at V came to 8 bases and at J to 4 bases, leaving 8 bases not matched to a gene. Germline V CDR1 and CDR2: LNHDA, SQIVND (reference sequence). The length of the CDR3 is 14 residues. CDR3 residues: CASASASGYNEQFF. CDR3 bases: TGTGCCAGTGCGTCGGCTAGCGGTTACAATGAGCAGTTCTTC. Filled out from reference TRBV19 and TRBJ2-1, the complete variable domain reads DGGITQSPKYLFRKEGQNVTLSCEQNLNHDAMYWYRQDPGQGLRLIYYSQIVNDFQKGDIAEGYSVSREKKESFPLTVTSAQKNPTAFYLCASASASGYNEQFFGPGTRLTVL.

V usage is TRBV16 and J usage is TRBJ1-4; D not resolved. Germline V gene data show CDR1 as KGHSY and CDR2 as FQNENV. This CDR3 region has 16 residues. Trimming cost V 5 bases and J 0 bases, with 13 bases left between them. The CDR3 sequence is CASSYERMPTNEKLFF. The CDR3 DNA sequence: TGTGCCAGCAGCTATGAGAGAATGCCAACTAATGAAAAACTGTTTTTT.